This is a list of T cell receptor beta chains from one sample in a study of glioma-infiltrating T cells after dendritic cell vaccination. Generated by immunoSEQ multiplex PCR, the TCRdb table keeps only in-frame clones and is missing some. The sample gives about 64,000 clones, roughly 80% of which show up once; 7% to 10% is in the top ten. The input for sequencing was blood, taken before dendritic cell vaccination. Source of these receptors: a human donor with glioblastoma. Both conserved end residues are trimmed from each CDR3. The order of the fields is V gene, D gene, CDR3 protein. The D gene is left open where the match is weak.

v_call: TRBV11-2; d_call: TRBD2; cdr3_aa: ASSLELAGGREQF
v_call: TRBV7-8; d_call: -; cdr3_aa: ASSLAGSYEQY
v_call: TRBV23-1; d_call: -; cdr3_aa: ASIEKLF
v_call: TRBV13; d_call: TRBD1; cdr3_aa: ASSPLGPYRGDEAF
v_call: TRBV6-1; d_call: TRBD1; cdr3_aa: ASSVIQGAPGYT
v_call: TRBV6-6; d_call: -; cdr3_aa: ASRDHRATDTQY
v_call: TRBV21-1; d_call: -; cdr3_aa: ASSKVRSAGWGYT
v_call: TRBV7-2; d_call: -; cdr3_aa: ASSLDLYLEQF
v_call: TRBV5-1; d_call: -; cdr3_aa: ASSLNGARETQY
v_call: TRBV5-4; d_call: TRBD2; cdr3_aa: ASSYLAGGETQY
v_call: TRBV2; d_call: -; cdr3_aa: ASSSGGRETQY
v_call: TRBV19; d_call: -; cdr3_aa: ASSMRGLGTGELF
v_call: TRBV7-2; d_call: -; cdr3_aa: ASSLDRSHTQY
v_call: TRBV7-9; d_call: TRBD1; cdr3_aa: ASSLQGAKYEKLF
v_call: TRBV6-5; d_call: -; cdr3_aa: ASSNGRYNYGYT
v_call: TRBV6-6; d_call: -; cdr3_aa: ASSYGNRVRDSPLH
v_call: TRBV7-9; d_call: -; cdr3_aa: ASSPRIGQEKLF
v_call: TRBV13; d_call: TRBD1; cdr3_aa: ASSTQSFNRGYLAF
v_call: TRBV7-8; d_call: -; cdr3_aa: ASSLAPGGVVQPQH
v_call: TRBV10-3; d_call: TRBD2; cdr3_aa: AISESTGGITDTQY
v_call: TRBV11-2; d_call: -; cdr3_aa: ASSKVGTRYEQY
v_call: TRBV4-2; d_call: TRBD1; cdr3_aa: ASSQVAGGGYT
v_call: TRBV29-1; d_call: -; cdr3_aa: STAGPTSGNEQF